This TCR beta chain is drawn from a study of T cells after yellow fever vaccination. Concerning this clonotype itself: Its antigen is undetermined.

As TCR cDNA was made by 5'RACE template switching, a universal primer site and UMIs were added. TCRdb reprocessed the 5' RACE reads via MiXCR and lists one record per CDR3 protein. The data contain about 210,000 distinct CDR3 sequences, 3% to 3.5% of them seen just once; the ten biggest clones take up under 3.5%. Study-wide points: Faster peaking, at day 5 versus 15, marked a secondary response that was weaker. Contaminants from the bulk population, in the form of abundant clonotypes, could be found in FACS-sorted repertoires. Across the CD4 and CD8 compartments, a small share of clonotypes was present in both.

The CDR3 runs 14 residues. V shed 4 bases, J shed 5 bases, and the junction held 5 bases outside the gene matches. CDR1 is LNHDA and CDR2 is SQIVND in the germline V gene (reference sequence). This chain uses TRBV19 with TRBJ2-7; 10 nucleotides align to TRBD1. The TCR comes from a young man who received the YFV17D yellow fever vaccine. Sequencing was performed on CD4+ T cells sorted from PBMCs, taken 10 days after the yellow fever booster vaccination. The CDR3 bases are TGTGCCAGTAGTACGGGACAGGGGTGGAACGAGCAGTACTTC. It yields the protein CASSTGQGWNEQYF.